The clone carrying this T cell receptor beta chain was counted once. No antigen is known for it. Germline and genes: mouse. Read coverage stops 1 residue before the CDR3 terminus; the germline J gene supplies the remainder. Per germline, CDR1 SGHDT and CDR2 FRDEAV. V was cut by 1 base and J by 10 bases, with 11 bases left in between. This CDR3 region has 12 residues. This entry belongs to a study of tissue T cells after allogeneic stem cell transplantation. Broader study findings: Limitations included a small, clinically heterogeneous cohort and limited sampling depth. In patients and mice, blood and spleen missed much of tissue repertoire. Within patients, tissue anatomy strongly shaped TCR repertoire composition. Across patients, clones rarely overlapped, yet motif clusters were shared tissue-specifically.

TCRdb's table, derived via immunoSEQ multiplex PCR, lists solely in-frame clones and lacks some. The table includes about 50,000 clones, about 73% detected once. V and J are TRBV14 and TRBJ1-1; D perhaps matches TRBD1 (6 bases). The sequenced sample was sorted cells pooled from one or two spleens. The TCR comes from a pool of C57BL/6 mice in good health. The sequenced part of the CDR3 DNA is TGTGCCAGCAGTTTCACGGGGGGCCGAGTCTTC. This translates into CASSFTGGRVF. The whole CDR3 region reads CASSFTGGRVFF.